This T cell receptor (beta chain) derives from a study of T cells after yellow fever vaccination (dated by TCRdb to between 2018 and 2020). At the level of the whole study: The SMART-Seq v4 Ultra Low Input RNA kit was used to prepare libraries from fractions with low cell numbers. Bulk TCR alpha and beta repertoires were sequenced longitudinally to track T-cell clones before and after primary and booster YFV17D yellow fever vaccination. Two healthy male donors, one aged 18 to 30 and one aged 30 to 39 years, made up the cohort. Bulk PBMC replicates and cell subsets were isolated from blood drawn at multiple timepoints before and after both primary and secondary immunization.

Findings and caveats that apply to the study as a whole: The secondary T-cell response was weaker than the primary response but faster, peaking on day 5 instead of day 15. After the booster, most clones that had expanded after primary vaccination were detected again (over 95% of CD4 and 88% of CD8), suggesting broad maintenance of memory. A small share of clonotypes occurred in both CD4 and CD8 compartments, likely arising from convergent recombination. Because the study included only a couple of donors, the extent to which the findings can be generalized is limited. FACS-sorted repertoires could contain abundant contaminating clonotypes from the bulk population, so computational filtering was required.

Sample treatment or condition, as interpreted from the label and publication: live attenuated yellow fever vaccine strain. At each blood-draw timepoint, two biological replicates of bulk PBMCs were collected. PBMCs were isolated from peripheral blood using a standard Ficoll-Paque protocol. TriZol was used to extract RNA from bulk PBMCs, from CD4 and CD8 fractions, and from dextramer-positive and dextramer-negative fractions. Worth noting for this clonotype: No antigen is known for it. Base qualities are not at hand, and no much larger clone is one base apart.

The germline V gene (reference sequence) specifies SEHNR as CDR1 and FQNEAQ as CDR2. Cut back by 5 bases and 2 bases, the V and J ends lie 12 bases apart. The CDR3, cysteine through phenylalanine, is 14 amino acids long. Kept here is only the CDR3 DNA, which spans 42 bases and is read in frame from base 1. The reads were generated on an Illumina NovaSeq 6000. TCR cDNA was synthesized by 5'RACE template switching, through which a universal primer site and unique molecular identifiers were introduced. cDNA synthesis was primed from both the TCR alpha and TCR beta constant segments. Library amplification involved two PCR steps, and the second step added sample barcodes and sequencing adapters. Sequencing of the libraries was done on either Illumina HiSeq 2500 (2x100 bp) or NovaSeq (2x150 bp). As for the authors' bioinformatics: Demultiplexing of reads and collapsing into UMI consensus sequences were performed with MIGEC, and V(D)J alignment was carried out with MiXCR. Clonotypes responding to the vaccine were identified with edgeR on replicate PBMC samples, with the criteria of FDR below 0.01 and a log2 fold change above 5 up to day 15. CD4 or CD8 identity was assigned to each bulk clonotype according to whether the clonotype was present at higher abundance in the sequenced CD4 repertoire or the sequenced CD8 repertoire. TCRdb passed the public sequencing reads through fastp at Q25 and MiXCR, retaining productive beta sequences. Rows are unified per CDR3 protein, each entry keeping the most common DNA and genes. What appears here as the V and J calls and clone size reflects TCRdb's work, not the paper's. The sample has about 320,000 distinct CDR3 sequences on record, 3.5% to 4.5% of them singletons. The ten top clones hold roughly a fifth of the sample.

Recombination connected TRBV7-9 to TRBJ1-1; no D gene can be assigned with confidence. The sequence came from a man aged 18-30 years who received the YFV17D yellow fever vaccine. The source material was PBMCs, sampled 15 days after the yellow fever booster vaccination. The nucleotide sequence is given as TGTGCCAGCAGCCTCGAAGGGATTAACACTGAAGCTTTCTTT. This translates into CASSLEGINTEAFF.